The entry below describes one T cell receptor beta chain. Its antigen is not identified. This sample's time point: persistent/refractory GD, antithyroid drugs over 5 years with positive TRAb. The authors made the TCR library using RNA they extracted from PBMCs. Arm-PCR of CDR3 regions and iRepertoire HTBI primers were the basis on which TCR beta libraries were built. Via MiXCR, TCRdb re-called the multiplex PCR reads, giving one row per CDR3 protein. This table has some 430,000 distinct CDR3 sequences, approximately 21% appearing once. The source of the sample is a study of regulatory T cells in long-lasting Graves disease. Findings and limits, study-wide: Persistent Graves' patients possessed reduced TCR diversity relative to recently diagnosed ones.

Deletions cut 6 bases from V and 5 bases from J, with 19 bases between. The CDR3 has 14 residues. CDR1 is DFQATT and CDR2 is SNEGSKA in the germline V gene (reference sequence). The clonotype comes from a female donor with Graves disease. The material was peripheral blood mononuclear cells (PBMCs), obtained when the disease was refractory, from a patient treated with antithyroid drugs. This chain uses TRBV20-1 with TRBJ2-5; maybe TRBD1 (5 bases). CDR3 region: CSAKATDIPETQYF. CDR3 sequence (DNA): TGCAGTGCGAAAGCGACAGACATCCCCGAGACCCAGTACTTC.